This T cell receptor (beta chain) was profiled in a study of blood T cell repertoires in COVID-19. Across the whole study: From T cells, B-cell-depleted T cells, or PBMCs came the material, which was cDNA or gDNA.

This clone was picked up one time. The trim removed 3 bases at V and 6 bases at J, leaving 1 base unmatched. The CDR3 runs to 14 residues. Germline loops: CDR1 MNHNS, CDR2 SASEGT. In the original analysis: Amplified reference gene primers provided the basis for estimating nucleated cell counts. Assay used: immunoSEQ multiplex PCR; TCRdb lists only in-frame clones, some missing. V and J calls and clone size are as listed in that table; D and trimming were resolved from the DNA. Among around 270,000 clones, about 91% were seen once, and the ten largest hold around 2.6%. The sequence was collected from a person in their late teens or twenties with COVID-19, enrolled during active disease. The chain recombines TRBV6-1 with TRBJ2-2; TRBD1 matches 10 bases. Sequencing input: peripheral blood. The CDR3 here is CASSDGTGAGELFF. The CDR3 nucleotides are TGTGCCAGCAGTGATGGGACAGGGGCCGGGGAGCTGTTTTTT.